The 9 T cell receptor beta chains below come from one sample, sequenced in a study of regulatory T cells in long-lasting Graves disease. Sample time point: newly diagnosed GD, antithyroid drugs for less than 3 months. PBMCs were the source of the RNA used for TCR sequencing. Both iRepertoire HTBI primers and Arm-PCR of CDR3 regions were used to build the TCR beta libraries. TCRdb reprocessed the multiplex PCR reads with MiXCR, giving one entry per CDR3 protein. The table has approximately 540,000 distinct CDR3 sequences, 9.5% to 15% seen once; the top ten hold approximately 9%. These records were also assigned to another study, of T cells in Graves' hyperthyroidism and ophthalmopathy.

Source: peripheral blood mononuclear cells (PBMCs), taken at new diagnosis, from a patient treated with antithyroid drugs. The source of these receptors is a woman aged 25 to 45 with Graves disease.

This clonotype was observed at least ten times. The DNA of the CDR3 is TGCAGCGCTGGGGACAGCCCTTGGCAGGAGATTACCTACGAGCAGTACTTC. Encoded protein: CSAGDSPWQEITYEQYF. The J gene is TRBJ2-7, the V gene TRBV29-1, with 7 bases fitting TRBD1. The germline V gene encodes CDR1 SQVTM and CDR2 ANQGSEA. Trimming took 7 bases from V and 2 from J; bases not matched to a gene: 20. The CDR3 has 17 residues.

This clonotype was seen ten or more times. The rearrangement uses TRBV2 and TRBJ2-3; unclear D gene. The CDR3 totals 13 residues. Deletions cut 7 bases from V and 5 bases from J, with 13 bases between. Germline assignment: CDR1 SNHLY and CDR2 FYNNEI. DNA for the CDR3: TGTGCCAGCATGATTAGATCGTTAGATACGCAGTATTTT. It yields the protein CASMIRSLDTQYF.

The chain has TRBV7-6 and TRBJ2-3; tentatively, D is TRBD1 or TRBD2 (7 bases each). The DNA end lines up better with TRBJ2-5; the J call may be wrong. Germline lookup yields CDR1 SGHVS and CDR2 FNYEAQ. The CDR3 covers 13 residues. CDR3: CASSIDREGTQYF. CDR3 sequence (DNA): TGTGCCAGCAGCATCGACAGGGAGGGGACCCAGTACTTC.

This clonotype was seen ten or more times. The chain links TRBV7-2 to TRBJ1-3; D perhaps matches TRBD1 (6 bases). CDR3 length: 13 amino acids. V was shortened by 5 bases and J by 7 bases, with 12 bases between the two germline ends. Germline lookup yields CDR1 SGHTA and CDR2 FQGNSA. In DNA, the CDR3 is TGTGCCAGCAGCCCCGACAGGCAGAACACCATATATTTT. It is translated as CASSPDRQNTIYF.

A remark on this clonotype: A much larger clone lies a single base off, so this may be a read error. This chain links TRBV30 with TRBJ2-5; D call uncertain. The closer fit of TRBJ2-1 to the DNA end suggests the J call may be wrong. The length of the CDR3 is 14 residues. Germline loops: CDR1 GTSNPN, CDR2 SVGIG (reference sequence). DNA for the CDR3: TGTGCCTGGAGTGTACACAGCGTCGGCAATGGGCAGTTCTTC. Protein sequence: CAWSVHSVGNGQFF.

This clonotype was found many times. The DNA for the CDR3 is TGTGCCAGCTCACCCCCCCCCTCTGGGGCCAACGTCCTGACTTTC. It encodes CASSPPPSGANVLTF. V is TRBV18 and J is TRBJ2-6; D gene unclear. The V and J ends lost 3 bases and 0 bases respectively, with 6 bases between them. The V gene's germline CDR1 is KGHSH and CDR2 LQKENI. This CDR3 spans 15 amino acids. Complete variable domain (other parts from reference TRBV18 and TRBJ2-6): NAGVMQNPRHLVRRRGQEARLRCSPMKGHSHVYWYRQLPEEGLKFMVYLQKENIIDESGMPKERFSAEFPKEGPSILRIQQVVRGDSAAYFCASSPPPSGANVLTFGAGSRLTVL.

This clonotype has only a few counts. The rearrangement joins TRBV10-3 to TRBJ2-5; the D is unclear. Germline V gene data show CDR1 as ENHRY and CDR2 as SYGVKD. V gave up 9 bases and J gave up 2 bases, with 4 bases separating them. This CDR3 has 10 residues. CDR3 in amino acids: CAIGQETQYF. Here the CDR3 DNA reads TGTGCCATAGGGCAAGAGACCCAGTACTTC.

This clonotype has just a few counts. As DNA, the CDR3 is TGCGCCAGCAGCTTGGACGAGGGCTCTGGAAACACCATATATTTT. Residues: CASSLDEGSGNTIYF. The J gene is TRBJ1-3, the V gene TRBV5-1; no firm D call. CDR1 SGHRS and CDR2 YFSETQ come from the germline V gene. Trimming pared 0 bases from V and 0 bases from J, leaving 7 bases between. This CDR3 is built from 15 residues.

The CDR3 nucleotides read TGTGCCAGCAGGGGGATCGGGGGACCCTCCTACGAGCAGTACTTC. Residues: CASRGIGGPSYEQYF. The gene calls are TRBV28 and TRBJ2-7; a possible D gene is TRBD2 (6 bases). Germline CDR1 is MDHEN and CDR2 is SYDVKM. There are 15 residues in the CDR3. V lost 6 bases, J lost 0 bases, and 15 bases lay in between.